The entry below describes one TCR beta chain. Its antigen target is currently unknown. No base quality values were provided; no much bigger clone lies one nucleotide off. The data belong to a study of T cell responses to AZD1222 COVID-19 vaccine (dated by TCRdb to the early 2020s). Study-level background: AZD1222 recipients given second doses at about 4 weeks or at about 12 weeks were pooled, since spike-specific TCR depth and breadth were not found to differ between the two schedules. TCR sequencing covered some 250 trial participants: 207 given two doses of AZD1222 and around 26 given two doses of MenACWY control vaccine. Trial participants were enrolled by age into subgroups of 18-55, 56-69 and 70-plus years, and approximately 150, 30 and 60 TCR-sequenced participants, respectively, were included in these subgroups.

The paper as a whole reports these results and caveats: Conclusions about previously exposed vaccinees were limited because only six AZD1222 recipients were SARS-CoV-2 seropositive at baseline. The 56-69-year group was small, and its depth increase did not reach significance, likely because of low power. Reportedly, almost half of the unique spike-specific TCRs recognized epitopes lying outside the regions that are mutated in the B.1.351 and B.1.1.7 variants. After two AZD1222 doses, both the breadth and the depth of spike-specific TCRs were significantly higher than at day 0 and than in MenACWY recipients. The whole spike protein was spanned by vaccine-associated CD4 TCRs, and dominant responses were seen in regions 160-218 and 743-854. Most participants were white British and females outnumbered males, and the authors suggested that clonal diversity may have been underestimated. Because no day 14 peak-response samples were available, repertoires were characterized only after the peak T cell response.

Measured from the cysteine to the phenylalanine, the CDR3 is 16 residues long. Of all the DNA, just the CDR3 is kept, 48 bases in frame from base 1. V sheds 6 bases and J sheds 6 bases, leaving 22 bases between their ends. Per the germline V gene, SNHLY is the CDR1 and FYNNEI is the CDR2. The CDR3 regions of human TCRbeta chains were analyzed by immunosequencing. For the original study's pipeline: TCRs in the repertoires were matched against a reference library of SARS-CoV-2-specific TCRs that had been generated with the MIRA antigen-specificity platform. Breadth was defined as the fraction of unique TCRs that were SARS-CoV-2-associated, and depth was defined as the fraction of total T cells that were SARS-CoV-2-associated. Using the MIRA data, each spike-specific TCR was mapped to the spike region that the TCR reacts to and placed in a CD4 or CD8 class. Log10-transformed breadth and depth values were compared by one-way ANOVA with Sidak's multiple comparisons tests. In its TCRdb copy, this immuneACCESS table keeps in-frame sequences only and misses some clones. Where compared with another copy, unresolved V genes explain less than half of these, and the others have no known cause. Clonal size and the V and J genes are those of that table, whereas D and trimming came from the DNA. For this sample the table gives about 150,000 clones, of which roughly nine tenths were detected only once. The ten largest clones capture 6.9% of the sample.

The time point label of this sample denotes: baseline before first vaccination. The vaccinee samples were drawn from two UK trials, COV001 and COV002, one of which was a single-blind randomized controlled phase 2/3 trial testing AZD1222 (ChAdOx1 nCoV-19) in healthy adults. For TCRbeta chain sequencing, PBMC samples were collected from trial participants at day 0 and at day 28 after the second dose. This TCR was recovered from an adult in good health. Specimen: peripheral blood, collected on day 0 of AZD1222 vaccination. The rearranged segments are TRBV2 and TRBJ2-3, and the D gene may be TRBD2, 6 bases matching. Read as DNA, the sequence is TGTGCCAGCAGCCTAAGCCGGCGGGACGGCTCGGATACGCAGTATTTT. Its protein reads: CASSLSRRDGSDTQYF.